Listed below are T cell receptor beta chains from one sample, sequenced in a study of blood T cell repertoires in COVID-19. This table comes from immunoSEQ multiplex PCR, and its TCRdb copy is limited to in-frame clones, with some not included. The sample yields approximately 210,000 clones, roughly 90% seen once. The sample taken for sequencing was peripheral blood. These TCRs come from a man aged 70 or older with acute or convalescent COVID-19. The CDR3 runs from the conserved cysteine through the conserved F or W. Each record gives: V gene, D gene, J gene, clone size, CDR3 protein, CDR3 DNA. D genes are given only for firm matches. Only part of the rows carry a size: once, few, many, or a class if the clone is expanded.

v_gene: TRBV11-2
d_gene: TRBD2
j_gene: TRBJ2-1
abundance: -
CDR3aa: CASSLNSGRNNEQFF
CDR3nt: TGTGCCAGCAGCTTAAATAGCGGGAGAAACAATGAGCAGTTCTTC

v_gene: TRBV7-9
d_gene: TRBD1
j_gene: TRBJ1-6
abundance: -
CDR3aa: CASSFQGQKYNSPLHF
CDR3nt: TGTGCCAGCAGCTTTCAGGGACAGAAATATAATTCACCCCTCCACTTT

v_gene: TRBV19
d_gene: -
j_gene: TRBJ2-4
abundance: -
CDR3aa: CASSQEGGTLAKNIQYF
CDR3nt: TGTGCCAGTAGTCAGGAAGGAGGAACCCTAGCCAAAAACATTCAGTACTTC

v_gene: TRBV5-6
d_gene: -
j_gene: TRBJ1-2
abundance: -
CDR3aa: CASSIRGYGYTF
CDR3nt: TGTGCCAGCAGCATAAGGGGGTATGGCTACACCTTC

v_gene: TRBV27
d_gene: TRBD2
j_gene: TRBJ2-1
abundance: -
CDR3aa: CASRPSLSGRGNEQFF
CDR3nt: TGTGCCAGCCGACCGTCCCTTAGCGGGAGGGGGAATGAGCAGTTCTTC

v_gene: TRBV6-2/TRBV6-3
d_gene: -
j_gene: TRBJ2-3
abundance: -
CDR3aa: CASSYGGYTDTQYF
CDR3nt: TGTGCCAGCAGTTACGGAGGGTACACAGATACGCAGTATTTT

v_gene: TRBV18
d_gene: TRBD1
j_gene: TRBJ1-3
abundance: -
CDR3aa: CASSPYRGHTGNTIYF
CDR3nt: TGTGCCAGCTCACCATACAGGGGGCATACTGGAAACACCATATATTTT

v_gene: TRBV5-1
d_gene: TRBD2
j_gene: TRBJ2-1
abundance: -
CDR3aa: CASSQDGLAGLYNEQFF
CDR3nt: TGCGCCAGCAGCCAAGATGGACTAGCGGGCCTTTACAATGAGCAGTTCTTC

v_gene: TRBV2
d_gene: -
j_gene: TRBJ1-3
abundance: few
CDR3aa: CASTWTQSSGNTIYF
CDR3nt: TGTGCCAGCACCTGGACACAGAGCTCTGGAAACACCATATATTTT

v_gene: TRBV29-1
d_gene: -
j_gene: TRBJ2-3
abundance: -
CDR3aa: CSVETYTDTQYF
CDR3nt: TGCAGCGTTGAAACTTACACAGATACGCAGTATTTT

v_gene: TRBV4-2
d_gene: -
j_gene: TRBJ2-1
abundance: -
CDR3aa: CASSPRLDINERRVNEQFF
CDR3nt: TGTGCCAGCAGCCCCCGACTCGACATCAATGAGCGGCGAGTCAATGAGCAGTTCTTC

v_gene: TRBV18
d_gene: -
j_gene: TRBJ1-2
abundance: -
CDR3aa: CASSPDSYGYTF
CDR3nt: TGTGCCAGCTCACCCGACAGCTATGGCTACACCTTC

v_gene: TRBV24-1
d_gene: -
j_gene: TRBJ1-5
abundance: -
CDR3aa: CATSDFYSPAQPQHF
CDR3nt: TGTGCCACCAGTGATTTTTACAGCCCGGCTCAGCCCCAGCATTTT